This passage covers 24 T cell receptor beta chains from one sample sequenced in a study of blood T cell repertoires in COVID-19. Clones were read by immunoSEQ multiplex PCR, and TCRdb kept only the in-frame ones, dropping some. Counted here are about 380,000 clones, over 75% occurring once; the ten biggest clones make up around 3%. The material sequenced was PBMCs or T cells enriched from blood (not recorded which). These receptors were obtained from a woman between 25 and 40 years old who had recovered from COVID-19.

The chain is built from TRBV6-5 and TRBJ2-7; D is undetermined. CDR1 is MNHEY, CDR2 SVGAGI, per germline. The CDR3 has 13 residues. The ends were cut back, 7 bases at V and 5 bases at J, with 15 bases in the middle. The CDR3 here is CASKQRSLNEQYF. Written as DNA, the CDR3 is TGTGCCAGCAAGCAACGGTCCTTGAACGAGCAGTACTTC.

The chain has TRBV10-3 and TRBJ1-5; D gene uncertain. This CDR3 spans 13 amino acids. Trimming stripped 3 bases from V and 4 bases from J, with 7 bases between. CDR1 ENHRY and CDR2 SYGVKD come from the germline V gene. The CDR3 DNA sequence: TGTGCCATCAGTGATGTCGGGAATCAGCCCCAGCATTTT. It yields the protein CAISDVGNQPQHF.

The chain couples TRBV2 to TRBJ2-1, with 12 bases aligning to TRBD2. The junction had 14 bases not matched to a gene; V was cut back by 3 bases and J by 8 bases. The CDR3 is made up of 18 amino acids. CDR1 is SNHLY, CDR2 FYNNEI, per germline. The CDR3 protein is CASSENRLLAGGRYEQFF. DNA for the CDR3: TGTGCCAGCAGTGAGAACAGGCTACTAGCGGGAGGTCGGTATGAGCAGTTCTTC. The full variable domain, its missing parts supplied by reference TRBV2 and TRBJ2-1, is EPEVTQTPSHQVTQMGQEVILRCVPISNHLYFYWYRQILGQKVEFLVSFYNNEISEKSEIFDDQFSVERPDGSNFTLKIRSTKLEDSAMYFCASSENRLLAGGRYEQFFGPGTRLTVL.

The chain uses TRBV28 and TRBJ1-2; possible D gene TRBD1, 6 bases. The CDR3 totals 12 residues. Germline loops: CDR1 MDHEN, CDR2 SYDVKM. Trimming took off 4 bases at V and 5 bases at J, with 8 bases between the two ends. CDR3: CASSSGQYGYTF. The DNA for the CDR3 is TGTGCCAGCAGTTCCGGACAGTATGGCTACACCTTC.

The V gene is TRBV15, the J gene TRBJ1-4, with TRBD1 matching over 7 bases. Germline V CDR1 and CDR2: LNHNV, YYDKDF (reference sequence). V trimming: 3 bases; J trimming: 4 bases; junction bases outside the gene matches: 14. The CDR3 extends over 18 amino acids. The CDR3 nucleotides are TGTGCCACCAGCAGTTCCGGGACAGCAGGCGTTGGTAATGAAAAACTGTTTTTT. Translating it yields CATSSSGTAGVGNEKLFF.

This chain joins TRBV5-8 and TRBJ2-2; TRBD1 aligns across 8 bases. Germline CDR1 SGHTS, CDR2 YDEGEE. The junction had 6 bases not matched to a gene; V was cut back by 1 base and J by 7 bases. The CDR3 extends over 15 amino acids. The DNA of the CDR3 is TGTGCCAGCAGCTTGAGTCAGGGGGCCGGCGGGGAGCTGTTTTTT. This sequence encodes CASSLSQGAGGELFF.

This chain joins TRBV11-3 and TRBJ2-5, with 13 bases that match TRBD2. With V trimmed by 5 bases and J by 3 bases, 3 bases remained unmatched. CDR3 length equals 15 residues. Germline assignment: CDR1 SGHNT and CDR2 YENEEA. The CDR3, as DNA: TGTGCCAGCAGCCCCGGACTAGCGGGGGAAGAGACCCAGTACTTC. This sequence encodes CASSPGLAGEETQYF.

This sequence joins TRBV28 and TRBJ2-3, with 9 positions matching TRBD2. The V and J ends lost 8 bases and 10 bases, in that order; junction bases with no gene match: 13. CDR1 and CDR2 from the germline V gene are MDHEN and SYDVKM. The length of the CDR3 is 14 residues. Written as DNA, the CDR3 is TGTGCCAGCGGGCCGGGACTAGCATTCTGGTCGCAGTATTTT. Amino acid sequence: CASGPGLAFWSQYF.

The CDR3 spells CASSYSGQNNSPLHF. The CDR3 DNA follows: TGTGCCAGCAGTTACTCGGGGCAGAATAATTCACCCCTCCACTTT. V gene TRBV6-6 combines with J gene TRBJ1-6, with a possible D match to TRBD1 (5 bases). The CDR3 runs 15 residues. V was pared by 0 bases and J by 5 bases, with 8 bases between. Germline V lookup: CDR1 MNHNY, CDR2 SVGAGI (reference sequence).

The V call is TRBV19, the J call TRBJ1-2; 11 nucleotides match TRBD1. J was trimmed by 4 bases and V by 2 bases; bases with no gene match: 9. CDR1 is LNHDA and CDR2 is SQIVND in the germline V gene (reference sequence). The CDR3 sequence is 17 residues long. CDR3 coding DNA: TGTGCCAGTAGTATACCTGGACAGGGGGCGGGCTTCTATGGCTACACCTTC. Translating it yields CASSIPGQGAGFYGYTF.

The CDR3 region has the DNA TGTGCCAGCAGTTTAACGGCAGGGGATAACAAAAACATTCAGTACTTC. Protein product: CASSLTAGDNKNIQYF. The chain combines TRBV28 with TRBJ2-4, with D maybe TRBD1 (6 bases). Germline V gene lookup returns CDR1 MDHEN and CDR2 SYDVKM. Trimming left V 2 bases short and J 3 bases short, with 14 bases between. The length of the CDR3 is 16 residues.

The CDR3 here is CASSKGQRASGVYNEQFF. In DNA, the CDR3 is TGTGCCAGCAGCAAAGGTCAGCGGGCTAGCGGGGTTTACAATGAGCAGTTCTTC. The V gene is TRBV21-1, the J gene TRBJ2-1; the listed D gene, TRBD2, was not tested against the DNA. TRBV21-1 is designated a pseudogene. There are 18 residues in the CDR3.

The gene calls are TRBV4-1 and TRBJ1-1; D is unclear. The germline V gene has CDR1 MGHRA and CDR2 YSYEKL. Trimming stripped 1 base from V and 0 bases from J, with 6 bases between. The CDR3 spans 14 residues. The CDR3 coding sequence is TGCGCCAGCAGCCAAGGACAAGTGAACACTGAAGCTTTCTTT. Its translation is CASSQGQVNTEAFF.

V and J are TRBV7-2 and TRBJ1-5; 7 positions agree with TRBD1. The junction had 10 bases not matched to a gene; V was cut back by 4 bases and J by 7 bases. Germline V gives CDR1 SGHTA, CDR2 FQGNSA. The CDR3 runs to 15 residues. As DNA, the CDR3 is TGTGCCAGCAGCTCACTGACAGGGATCAACCAGCCCCAGCATTTT. This encodes CASSSLTGINQPQHF.

The chain joins TRBV15 to TRBJ1-4; a possible D gene is TRBD1 (6 bases). V shed 5 bases and J shed 5 bases, with 15 bases lying between them. Germline V gene sequence: CDR1 LNHNV, CDR2 YYDKDF (reference sequence). The CDR3 covers 15 residues. The CDR3 is CATSGRTGINEKLFF. The DNA for the CDR3 is TGTGCCACCAGCGGACGCACAGGGATCAATGAAAAACTGTTTTTT.

This clone has only a few counts. This chain joins TRBV19 and TRBJ1-2; 8 bases align to TRBD1. CDR1 is LNHDA, CDR2 SQIVND, per germline (reference sequence). After removal of 5 bases from V and 5 bases from J, the junction contained 10 bases not matched to a gene. CDR3 length: 15 residues. Written as DNA, the CDR3 is TGTGCCAGTAGTTCTACCGGGACAGGAGTTTATGGCTACACCTTC. It specifies CASSSTGTGVYGYTF.

This clone was observed a few times. The chain joins TRBV5-1 to TRBJ1-1, with D perhaps matching TRBD1 (5 bases). Trimming took off 4 bases at V and 3 bases at J, with 13 bases between the two ends. This CDR3 spans 14 amino acids. Looked up from germline, CDR1 is SGHRS and CDR2 is YFSETQ. The CDR3 protein is CASSGGDSYTEAFF. In DNA, the CDR3 is TGCGCCAGCAGCGGTGGAGACAGCTACACTGAAGCTTTCTTT.

The chain has TRBV6-5 and TRBJ2-1; D remains unclear. Germline values: CDR1 MNHEY, CDR2 SVGAGI. The CDR3 is 12 residues long. V gave up 0 bases and J gave up 12 bases, with 9 bases separating them. CDR3 residues: CASSYSGSPQFF. CDR3 bases: TGTGCCAGCAGTTACTCGGGCTCCCCGCAGTTCTTC.

This clone was seen a single time. The V call is TRBV28, the J call TRBJ1-2; 9 bases are shared with TRBD1. The V and J ends lost 6 bases and 4 bases, in that order; junction bases with no gene match: 12. The CDR3 is 16 amino acids. Germline assignment: CDR1 MDHEN and CDR2 SYDVKM. The CDR3 loop reads CASSSPGTGKSYGYTF. DNA of the CDR3: TGTGCCAGCAGCAGTCCTGGGACAGGGAAAAGCTATGGCTACACCTTC.

The rearrangement joins TRBV27 to TRBJ1-2, with 8 bases fitting TRBD1. The CDR3 runs to 13 residues. The V gene end was trimmed by 2 bases and the J gene end by 6 bases; junction bases not matched to a gene: 2. CDR1 is MNHEY, CDR2 SMNVEV, per germline (reference sequence). The CDR3 nucleotides are TGTGCCAGCAGTTTAGCAGGGGGCGATGGCTACACCTTC. The encoded protein is CASSLAGGDGYTF.

The genes are TRBV28 and TRBJ1-3; D gene unclear. From germline, CDR1 is MDHEN and CDR2 SYDVKM. The CDR3 is made up of 14 amino acids. V shed 6 bases and J shed 0 bases, with 9 bases lying between them. CDR3 coding DNA: TGTGCCAGCAGACTACTGAGCTCTGGAAACACCATATATTTT. Protein sequence: CASRLLSSGNTIYF.

The J gene is TRBJ1-3, the V gene TRBV4-2; 8 bases align to TRBD1. CDR1 LGHNA and CDR2 YNFKEQ come from the germline V gene. The ends lost 0 bases at V and 1 base at J; junction bases unmatched: 5. The length of the CDR3 is 17 residues. DNA for the CDR3: TGTGCCAGCAGCCAAGATTCGCAGGGGGCTTCTGGAAACACCATATATTTT. The encoded protein is CASSQDSQGASGNTIYF.

The chain joins TRBV29-1 to TRBJ2-3; 8 bases are shared with TRBD2. Germline V gene data show CDR1 as SQVTM and CDR2 as ANQGSEA. V trimming: 2 bases; J trimming: 2 bases; junction bases outside the gene matches: 9. There are 16 residues in the CDR3. Here the CDR3 DNA reads TGCAGCGTTGAAAGTCCTAGCGGGTACTTCACAGATACGCAGTATTTT. It yields the protein CSVESPSGYFTDTQYF.

The rearrangement links TRBV28 to TRBJ1-1; D not certain. The CDR3 covers 13 residues. V was shortened by 4 bases and J by 10 bases, with 16 bases between the two germline ends. Germline V gene lookup returns CDR1 MDHEN and CDR2 SYDVKM. The CDR3 DNA reads as TGTGCCAGCAGTTCACCGGCGGTGTTGAGAGCTTTCTTT. Encoded protein: CASSSPAVLRAFF.